The present T cell receptor (beta chain) was sequenced within a study of PD-L1 blockade in urothelial cancer. About the research overall: Men with urothelial cancer arising in the bladder made up about 90% of the roughly 29 patients.

This CDR3 contains 16 residues. Looked up from germline, CDR1 is SGHTA and CDR2 is FQGNSA. The V and J ends lost 2 bases and 0 bases respectively, with 11 bases between them. The diagnosis in patients was locally advanced or metastatic urothelial carcinoma. The repertoire was sequenced with immunoSEQ multiplex PCR; TCRdb's copy has only in-frame clones and lacks some. The sample contains about 81,000 clones, more than 90% of which appear only once. The sequencing here drew on PBMCs, taken around atezolizumab (anti-PD-L1) treatment. The gene calls are TRBV7-2 and TRBJ1-5; no firm D call. The TCR comes from a man between 60 and 70 years old with urothelial cancer. The CDR3 spells CASSLYSTGSNQPQHF. The CDR3 coding sequence is TGTGCCAGCAGCTTATATTCCACGGGTAGCAATCAGCCCCAGCATTTT.